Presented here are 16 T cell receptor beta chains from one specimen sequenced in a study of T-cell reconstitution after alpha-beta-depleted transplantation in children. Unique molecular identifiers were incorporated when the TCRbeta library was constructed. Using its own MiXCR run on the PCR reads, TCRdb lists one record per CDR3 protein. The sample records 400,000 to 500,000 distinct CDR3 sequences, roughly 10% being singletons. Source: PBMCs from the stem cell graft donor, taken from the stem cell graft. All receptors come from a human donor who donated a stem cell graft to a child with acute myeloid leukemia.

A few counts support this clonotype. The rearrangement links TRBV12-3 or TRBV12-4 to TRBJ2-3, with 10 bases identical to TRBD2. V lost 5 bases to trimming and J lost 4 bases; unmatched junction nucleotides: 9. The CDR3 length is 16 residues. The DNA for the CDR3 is TGTGCCAGCAGTCCCGATAGCGGGGGGCCTTCAGATACGCAGTATTTT. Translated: CASSPDSGGPSDTQYF.

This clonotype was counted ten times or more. The CDR3 DNA reads TGTGCCAGCTCGGACAGACGAGGCGAGCAGTACGTC. Protein product: CASSDRRGEQYV. The genes are TRBV14 and TRBJ2-7; the D gene is possibly TRBD1 (6 bases). Looked up from germline, CDR1 is SGHDN and CDR2 is FVKESK. V dropped 8 bases and J dropped 6 bases, with 14 bases sitting between them. The CDR3 runs 12 residues.

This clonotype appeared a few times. The CDR3 reads CASSLDLGERGYTF. The CDR3 DNA follows: TGCGCCAGCAGCTTGGATCTTGGGGAGCGGGGCTACACCTTC. This chain connects TRBV5-1 to TRBJ1-2; D unresolved. The CDR3 is 14 residues long. CDR1 SGHRS and CDR2 YFSETQ come from the germline V gene. V was trimmed by 0 bases and J by 8 bases, leaving 14 bases between them.

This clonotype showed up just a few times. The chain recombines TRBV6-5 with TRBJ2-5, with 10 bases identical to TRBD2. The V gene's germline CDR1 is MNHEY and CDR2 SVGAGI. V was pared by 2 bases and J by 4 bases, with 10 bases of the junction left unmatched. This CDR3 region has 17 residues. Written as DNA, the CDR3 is TGTGCCAGCAGTTACAAGCGGGAGGGCCGAGAATCAGAGACCCAGTACTTC. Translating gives CASSYKREGRESETQYF.

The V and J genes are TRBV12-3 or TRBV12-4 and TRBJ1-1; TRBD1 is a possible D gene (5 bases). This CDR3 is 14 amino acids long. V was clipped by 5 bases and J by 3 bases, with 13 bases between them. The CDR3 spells CASSMAGTYTEAFF. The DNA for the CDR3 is TGTGCCAGCAGTATGGCAGGGACGTACACTGAAGCTTTCTTT.

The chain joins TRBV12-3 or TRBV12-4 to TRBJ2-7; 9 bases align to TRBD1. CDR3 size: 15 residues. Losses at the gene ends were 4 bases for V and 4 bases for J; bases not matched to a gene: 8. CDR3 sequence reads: CASSSSDRGGYEQYF. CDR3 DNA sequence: TGTGCCAGCAGTTCCAGCGACAGGGGGGGGTACGAGCAGTACTTC.

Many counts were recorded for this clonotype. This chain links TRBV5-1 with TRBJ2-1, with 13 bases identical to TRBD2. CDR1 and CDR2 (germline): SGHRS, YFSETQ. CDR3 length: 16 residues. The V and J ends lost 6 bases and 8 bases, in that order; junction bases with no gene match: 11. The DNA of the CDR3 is TGCGCCAGCACCTCCCCAGCCGGGACTAGCGGGGATGAGCAGTTCTTC. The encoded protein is CASTSPAGTSGDEQFF.

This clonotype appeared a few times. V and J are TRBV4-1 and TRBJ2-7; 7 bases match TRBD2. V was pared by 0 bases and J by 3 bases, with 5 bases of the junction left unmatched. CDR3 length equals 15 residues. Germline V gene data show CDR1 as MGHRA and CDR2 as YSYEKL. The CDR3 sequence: CASSQDDGGDYEQYF. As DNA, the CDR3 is TGCGCCAGCAGCCAAGATGATGGGGGGGACTACGAGCAGTACTTC.

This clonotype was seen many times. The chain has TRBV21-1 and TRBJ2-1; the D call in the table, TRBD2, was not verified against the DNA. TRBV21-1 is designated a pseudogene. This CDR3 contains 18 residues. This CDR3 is CASSKESGEGNSYNEQFF. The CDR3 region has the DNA TGTGCCAGCAGCAAAGAATCGGGGGAGGGAAACTCCTACAATGAGCAGTTCTTC.

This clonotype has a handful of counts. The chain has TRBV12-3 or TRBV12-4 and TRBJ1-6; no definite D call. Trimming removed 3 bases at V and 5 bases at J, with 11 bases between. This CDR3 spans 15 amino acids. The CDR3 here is CASSFQAENNSPLHF. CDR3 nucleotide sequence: TGTGCCAGCAGTTTTCAGGCAGAAAATAATTCACCCCTCCACTTT.

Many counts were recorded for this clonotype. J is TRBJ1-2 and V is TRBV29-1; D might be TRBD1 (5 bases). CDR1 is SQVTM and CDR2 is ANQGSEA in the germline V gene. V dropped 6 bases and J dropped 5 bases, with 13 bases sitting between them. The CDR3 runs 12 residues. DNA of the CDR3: TGCAGCGTATCTTTCGGGGCTTATGGCTACACCTTC. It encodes CSVSFGAYGYTF.

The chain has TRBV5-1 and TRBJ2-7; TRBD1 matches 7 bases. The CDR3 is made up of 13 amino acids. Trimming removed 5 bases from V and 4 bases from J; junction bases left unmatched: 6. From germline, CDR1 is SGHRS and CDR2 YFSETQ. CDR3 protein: CASREETGYEQYV. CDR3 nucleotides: TGCGCCAGCAGGGAGGAGACAGGGTACGAGCAGTACGTC.

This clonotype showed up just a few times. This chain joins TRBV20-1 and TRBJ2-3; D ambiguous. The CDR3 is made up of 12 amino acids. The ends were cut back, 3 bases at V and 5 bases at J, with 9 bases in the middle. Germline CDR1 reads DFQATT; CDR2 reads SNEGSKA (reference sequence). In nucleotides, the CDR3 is TGCAGTGCTAGGGAGTCTGGAGATACGCAGTATTTT. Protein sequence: CSARESGDTQYF.

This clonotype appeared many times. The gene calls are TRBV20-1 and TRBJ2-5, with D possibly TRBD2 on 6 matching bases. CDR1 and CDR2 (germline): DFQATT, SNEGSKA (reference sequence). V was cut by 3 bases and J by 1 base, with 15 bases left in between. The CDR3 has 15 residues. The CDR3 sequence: CSASNLRDSQETQYF. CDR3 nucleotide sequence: TGCAGTGCTAGCAACCTCCGGGACTCCCAAGAGACCCAGTACTTC.

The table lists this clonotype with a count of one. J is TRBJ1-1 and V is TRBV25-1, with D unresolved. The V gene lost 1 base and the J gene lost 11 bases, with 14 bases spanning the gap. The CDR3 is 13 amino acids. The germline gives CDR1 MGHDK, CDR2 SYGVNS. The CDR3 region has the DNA TGTGCCAGCAGTGAATCGTGGCCCGGAGGGGCTTTCTTT. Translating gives CASSESWPGGAFF.

CDR3 coding DNA: TGTGCCATCAGGGCCGAGCCCGAGGGGTCCTACGAGCAGTACGTC. This codes for CAIRAEPEGSYEQYV. V usage is TRBV10-3 and J usage is TRBJ2-7, with D perhaps assigned TRBD1 or TRBD2 (5 bases each). Germline loops: CDR1 ENHRY, CDR2 SYGVKD. Trimming took 6 bases from V and 1 from J, leaving 16 bases between them. The CDR3 sequence is 15 residues long.